These 23 T cell receptor beta chains share one sample of origin, sequenced in a study of T cells in Graves' hyperthyroidism and ophthalmopathy. Authors of the study amplified TCR beta CDR3 regions from RNA transcripts. Using the HTBI primer set, a first-round RT-PCR was run on the TCR CDR3. One entry per CDR3 protein, called by TCRdb with MiXCR from the multiplex PCR reads. Of a few hundred thousand distinct CDR3 sequences in the sample, roughly 22% were seen once. The material sequenced was blood. The source is a woman in her 70s with Graves' ophthalmopathy.

This clonotype was recorded many times. The V call is TRBV12-3 or TRBV12-4, the J call TRBJ1-4; no clear D gene. CDR3 size: 16 residues. Trimming shortened V by 3 bases and J by 6 bases, and 17 bases separated the two germline ends. The DNA for the CDR3 is TGTGCCAGCAGTTTCTCGGTAGGGATCCAGCATGAAAAACTGTTTTTT. Its translation is CASSFSVGIQHEKLFF.

This clonotype has ten or more counts. CDR3 bases: TGTGCCAGCAGCCTAGGACTAGCGGGACCCGAGCAGTACTTC. This codes for CASSLGLAGPEQYF. V gene TRBV11-2 combines with J gene TRBJ2-7, with 12 bases lining up with TRBD2. The ends lost 5 bases at V and 6 bases at J; junction bases unmatched: 5. The germline gives CDR1 SGHAT, CDR2 FQNNGV. The CDR3 runs 14 residues.

This clonotype was seen a few times. The rearrangement joins TRBV18 to TRBJ2-1; TRBD2 is a possible D gene (6 bases). Trimming stripped 8 bases from V and 0 bases from J, with 11 bases between. Per germline, CDR1 KGHSH and CDR2 LQKENI. This CDR3 comprises 14 residues. The CDR3 here is CASRGASSYNEQFF. In DNA, the CDR3 is TGTGCCAGCCGCGGGGCTAGCTCCTACAATGAGCAGTTCTTC.

This clonotype was counted many times. This chain connects TRBV5-5 to TRBJ1-5, with D tentatively TRBD1 (6 bases). V lost 1 base and J lost 1, with 9 bases in between. Per the germline V gene, CDR1 is SGHKS and CDR2 is YYEKEE (reference sequence). The CDR3 runs to 15 residues. In nucleotides, the CDR3 is TGTGCCAGCAGCTTGATGGGGGCAAGCAATCAGCCCCAGCATTTT. Translation: CASSLMGASNQPQHF.

V usage is TRBV29-1 and J usage is TRBJ2-3; perhaps D is TRBD1 or TRBD2 (5 bases each). This CDR3 region has 15 residues. In germline, CDR1 is SQVTM, CDR2 ANQGSEA. The V end lost 4 bases, the J end lost 1 base, and 15 bases lay between the germline ends. As DNA, the CDR3 is TGCAGCGTTGTCTGGCATATGGGGGGCACAGATACGCAGTATTTT. It translates to CSVVWHMGGTDTQYF.

This clonotype has more than one count but fewer than ten. V and J are TRBV3-1 and TRBJ1-3, with unresolved D. This CDR3 is 14 amino acids long. From germline, CDR1 is LGHDT and CDR2 YNNKEL (reference sequence). V gave up 2 bases and J gave up 0 bases, with 5 bases separating them. For the CDR3, the DNA is TGTGCCAGCAGCCAATGGGACTCTGGAAACACCATATATTTT. Its protein product is CASSQWDSGNTIYF.

This clonotype was seen a few times. Here the CDR3 reads CASSLGRDQYF. CDR3 nucleotides: TGTGCCAGCAGCCTAGGTCGAGACCAGTACTTC. This chain links TRBV6-1 with TRBJ2-5; D is unresolved. The V end lost 6 bases, the J end lost 10 bases, and 12 bases lay between the germline ends. The germline gives CDR1 MNHNS, CDR2 SASEGT. The CDR3 is 11 amino acids.

V and J are TRBV24-1 and TRBJ2-3; D may be TRBD2 (5 bases). V was pared by 11 bases and J by 4 bases, with 15 bases between. The CDR3 consists of 13 residues. Germline-derived CDR1 and CDR2 are KGHDR and SFDVKD. The CDR3 DNA sequence: TGTGCCATTGGGATGGAGGTCGCAGATACGCAGTATTTT. It codes for CAIGMEVADTQYF.

At least ten counts were recorded for this clonotype. V is TRBV3-1 and J is TRBJ2-7, with a possible D match to TRBD2 (6 bases). Germline V gene data show CDR1 as LGHDT and CDR2 as YNNKEL (reference sequence). With 2 bases removed from V and 6 bases from J, the gap between germline ends came to 14 bases. This CDR3 region has 14 residues. CDR3 in DNA: TGTGCCAGCAGCCAATTAGGGACTGTAAGCGAGCAGTACTTC. Translating it yields CASSQLGTVSEQYF.

The chain recombines TRBV4-1 with TRBJ1-1; D is uncertain. This CDR3 has 16 residues. Trimming took off 3 bases at V and 0 bases at J, with 14 bases between the two ends. Germline loops: CDR1 MGHRA, CDR2 YSYEKL. The DNA of the CDR3 is TGCGCCAGCAGCCATTCCGCAAAAACGATGAACACTGAAGCTTTCTTT. Translated: CASSHSAKTMNTEAFF.

This clonotype was recorded many times. The chain uses TRBV7-2 and TRBJ2-3, with D maybe TRBD2 (6 bases). Per germline, CDR1 SGHTA and CDR2 FQGNSA. CDR3 length: 15 residues. Trimming stripped 2 bases from V and 1 base from J, with 10 bases between. This CDR3 reads CASSLSLARTDTQYF. The CDR3, as DNA: TGTGCCAGCAGCTTAAGCCTAGCGCGCACAGATACGCAGTATTTT.

This clonotype has just a few counts. The V and J genes are TRBV4-3 and TRBJ2-7; tentatively, D is TRBD1 (6 bases). CDR3 length equals 16 residues. Germline-derived CDR1 and CDR2 are LGHNA and YSLEER. Between the trimmed V and J ends, which lost 3 bases and 5 bases, there was a span of 20 bases. CDR3 DNA sequence: TGCGCCAGCAGCCAGATGCCCACAGGGTTAGGCGACGAGCAGTACTTC. As protein: CASSQMPTGLGDEQYF.

The gene calls are TRBV4-2 and TRBJ2-1, with 7 bases fitting TRBD2. The J segment lost 6 bases and the V segment lost 5 bases, leaving 10 bases of the junction unmatched. This CDR3 is built from 15 residues. The germline CDR1 and CDR2 sequences are LGHNA and YNFKEQ. Written as DNA, the CDR3 is TGTGCCAGCAGCACCCCCGGGACTAACGGCAATGAGCAGTTCTTC. It encodes CASSTPGTNGNEQFF.

This clonotype occurred a few times. The chain uses TRBV12-3 or TRBV12-4 and TRBJ2-1; D uncertain. This CDR3 is 13 amino acids long. Trimming left V 3 bases short and J 5 bases short, with 8 bases between. The CDR3 nucleotides read TGTGCCAGCAGTTTGATCCCACACAATGAGCAGTTCTTC. It translates to CASSLIPHNEQFF.

On this clonotype itself: Just one base apart from a much larger clone, this may be a read error. The chain couples TRBV11-2 to TRBJ2-7; D is uncertain. This CDR3 has 14 residues. Deletions cut 1 base from V and 8 bases from J, with 15 bases between. Germline lookup yields CDR1 SGHAT and CDR2 FQNNGV. The CDR3 DNA sequence: TGTGCCAGCAGCTTAGGTCTTCACCCCCGCAAGCAGTACTTC. Translation gives CASSLGLHPRKQYF.

The chain combines TRBV11-3 with TRBJ2-2, with 7 bases that match TRBD1. Trimming cost V 4 bases and J 4 bases; bases outside gene matches: 15. The CDR3 sequence is 18 residues long. CDR1 and CDR2 from the germline V gene are SGHNT and YENEEA. The CDR3 loop reads CASSSPTGPGPSTGELFF. In nucleotides, the CDR3 is TGTGCCAGCAGCTCCCCGACAGGGCCTGGGCCTAGCACCGGGGAGCTGTTTTTT. The full variable domain, its missing parts supplied by reference TRBV11-3 and TRBJ2-2, is EAGVVQSPRYKIIEKKQPVAFWCNPISGHNTLYWYLQNLGQGPELLIRYENEEAVDDSQLPKDRFSAERLKGVDSTLKIQPAELGDSAVYLCASSSPTGPGPSTGELFFGEGSRLTVL.

This clonotype was observed at least ten times. The chain is built from TRBV7-2 and TRBJ1-2; D is unresolved. The CDR3 consists of 13 residues. V lost 5 bases, J lost 8 bases, and 15 bases lay in between. Germline loops: CDR1 SGHTA, CDR2 FQGNSA. CDR3 sequence: CASSPDVTRGYTF. In DNA form, the CDR3 reads TGTGCCAGCAGCCCTGACGTCACGAGGGGCTACACCTTC.

This clonotype was recorded at least ten times. The chain carries TRBV3-1 and TRBJ1-1; D is ambiguous. CDR3 length: 14 amino acids. Per the germline V gene, CDR1 is LGHDT and CDR2 is YNNKEL (reference sequence). The V gene lost 1 base and the J gene lost 0 bases, with 6 bases spanning the gap. CDR3 coding DNA: TGTGCCAGCAGCCAAGGGACGGTGAACACTGAAGCTTTCTTT. Translated, it gives CASSQGTVNTEAFF.

J is TRBJ1-2 and V is TRBV6-1; 8 bases align to TRBD1. V dropped 5 bases and J dropped 6; count of bases not matched to a gene: 14. This CDR3 region has 16 residues. Looked up from germline, CDR1 is MNHNS and CDR2 is SASEGT. The CDR3 nucleotides read TGTGCCAGCAGTTTAACATCAGGACAGGGAGGTCATGGCTACACCTTC. Residues: CASSLTSGQGGHGYTF.

This clonotype appeared a few times. The rearrangement uses TRBV3-1 and TRBJ2-3, with TRBD2 identical over 8 bases. V shed 6 bases and J 4 bases; nucleotides not matched to a gene: 9. The CDR3 covers 15 residues. Germline V gives CDR1 LGHDT, CDR2 YNNKEL (reference sequence). CDR3 DNA: TGTGCCAGCAGTAACGGCCTAGCGGGCGCAGATACGCAGTATTTT. It codes for CASSNGLAGADTQYF.

DNA for the CDR3: TGTGCCACCAGTGATCCGCCAGGTGTAGGACACAATGAGCAGTTCTTC. Protein sequence: CATSDPPGVGHNEQFF. This chain links TRBV24-1 with TRBJ2-1, with unresolved D. Germline CDR1 KGHDR, CDR2 SFDVKD. Deletions cut 3 bases from V and 5 bases from J, with 16 bases between. The CDR3 consists of 16 residues.

This clonotype was detected a few times. The J gene is TRBJ2-2, the V gene TRBV19; D unclear. Germline-derived CDR1 and CDR2 are LNHDA and SQIVND (reference sequence). The CDR3 has 12 residues. V lost 7 bases to trimming and J lost 3 bases, with 6 bases between them. The CDR3 sequence is CASNSYTGELFF. The CDR3, as DNA: TGTGCCAGTAATTCATACACCGGGGAGCTGTTTTTT. Full variable domain (missing parts from reference TRBV19 and TRBJ2-2): DGGITQSPKYLFRKEGQNVTLSCEQNLNHDAMYWYRQDPGQGLRLIYYSQIVNDFQKGDIAEGYSVSREKKESFPLTVTSAQKNPTAFYLCASNSYTGELFFGEGSRLTVL.

J is TRBJ1-1 and V is TRBV19; D ambiguous. Germline V gene data show CDR1 as LNHDA and CDR2 as SQIVND (reference sequence). Trimming pared 7 bases from V and 1 base from J, leaving 13 bases between. CDR3 length equals 14 residues. The CDR3, as DNA: TGTGCCAGTATTCTCATCCCCGGGAACACTGAAGCTTTCTTT. Its translation is CASILIPGNTEAFF.